Listed below are T cell receptor beta chains from one sample, sequenced in a study of T cells in Graves' hyperthyroidism and ophthalmopathy. TCRdb redid the calling of the multiplex PCR reads with MiXCR, one entry per CDR3 protein. The sample yields under 400,000 distinct CDR3 sequences, around 14% seen once. The material sequenced was blood. The receptor source for this set is a woman aged 18-30 years with Graves' hyperthyroidism. Each CDR3 is given with its conserved first and last residue. A D gene is named only where the DNA matches it firmly. Some rows have no size entry. The others give once, few or many, or a class for an expanded clone.

cdr3_length	d_call	v_call	j_call	clone_size	cdr3_nt	cdr3_aa
14	NA	TRBV19	TRBJ1-5	few	TGTGCCAGTAGTATAGACAGACCCAATCAGCCCCAGCATTTT	CASSIDRPNQPQHF
15	TRBD2	TRBV5-4	TRBJ2-2	few	TGTGCCAGCAGCGCGTCGGGGGGAAACACCGGGGAGCTGTTTTTT	CASSASGGNTGELFF
13	NA	TRBV6-1	TRBJ1-1	many	TGTGCCAGCAAAACAGGGTCTAGCACTGAAGCTTTCTTT	CASKTGSSTEAFF
12	NA	TRBV5-5	TRBJ2-5	NA	TGTGCCAGCAGCCAGGAGAGTGAAACCCAGTACTTC	CASSQESETQYF
16	TRBD2	TRBV4-3	TRBJ2-1	many	TGCGCCAGCAGCCAAGAAAGTAGCGGGAGATACAATGAGCAGTTCTTC	CASSQESSGRYNEQFF
13	NA	TRBV27	TRBJ2-7	few	TGTGCCAGCAGTCGCACGACGGAGGCCGAGCAGTACTTC	CASSRTTEAEQYF
14	NA	TRBV12-3/TRBV12-4	TRBJ2-7	many	TGTGCCAGCACTTTGGAAACAGGGTATTACGAGCAGTACTTC	CASTLETGYYEQYF
16	TRBD1	TRBV25-1	TRBJ1-5	NA	TGTGCCAGCAGTGGGGGGGGACAGGACAGCAATCAGCCCCAGCATTTT	CASSGGGQDSNQPQHF
14	NA	TRBV2	TRBJ1-1	many	TGTGCCAGCAGTGAAGGACCGGGGGGCACTGAAGCTTTCTTT	CASSEGPGGTEAFF
14	NA	TRBV7-2	TRBJ2-7	NA	TGTGCCAGCAGCTTAGCGGTGGGGCCCTACGAGCAGTACTTC	CASSLAVGPYEQYF
14	NA	TRBV5-1	TRBJ1-1	many	TGCGCCAGCAGCTTGGCCGAGGGGGACCCTGAAGCTTTCTTT	CASSLAEGDPEAFF
15	NA	TRBV3-1	TRBJ2-5	few	TGTGCCAGCAGCCAAGTCCGTGGGCCCGGGGAGACCCAGTACTTC	CASSQVRGPGETQYF
16	NA	TRBV27	TRBJ1-2	many	TGTGCCAGCAGTTTATCGATAAAGGGCAGAACTTATGGCTACACCTTC	CASSLSIKGRTYGYTF
14	NA	TRBV27	TRBJ1-1	many	TGTGCCAGCAGTTTAGGTGGGGCGAGCACTGAAGCTTTCTTT	CASSLGGASTEAFF
17	NA	TRBV18	TRBJ1-5	NA	TGTGCCAGCTCGGCTAGTTATGGTATGTCAAGCAATCAGCCCCAGCATTTT	CASSASYGMSSNQPQHF
16	NA	TRBV7-3	TRBJ2-2	few	TGTGCCAGCAGCTCCACACTGGGGGCGAACACCGGGGAGCTGTTTTTT	CASSSTLGANTGELFF
13	NA	TRBV20-1	TRBJ2-5	NA	TGCAGTGTCACGCACGGGACGTCGGAGACCCAGTACTTC	CSVTHGTSETQYF
15	NA	TRBV9	TRBJ2-3	many	TGTGCCAGCAGCGAGGCCCGGCTAAGCACAGATACGCAGTATTTT	CASSEARLSTDTQYF
15	NA	TRBV6-2/TRBV6-3	TRBJ2-5	many	TGTGCCAGCAGTCGTTACTCGAGGCCCCAGGAGACCCAGTACTTC	CASSRYSRPQETQYF
15	NA	TRBV6-1	TRBJ2-7	NA	TGTGCCACCAGTGATTTGTTGGCACGCTGCTACGAGCAGTACTTC	CATSDLLARCYEQYF
14	TRBD2	TRBV2	TRBJ2-7	NA	TGTGCCAGCAGCTGGGGTAGCGGGAGCTACGAGCAGTACTTC	CASSWGSGSYEQYF
15	NA	TRBV4-2	TRBJ1-5	NA	TGTGCCAGCAGCCAAGAAGGCTCGGGCAATCAGCCCCAGCATTTT	CASSQEGSGNQPQHF
18	TRBD2	TRBV4-1	TRBJ2-5	NA	TGCGCCAGCAGCCACAAGATTCTCCGAGGGACTAGCAGAGAGACCCAGTACTTC	CASSHKILRGTSRETQYF
15	NA	TRBV2	TRBJ2-4	many	TGTGCCAGCAGTGACCAGACAGTAGCCAAAAACATTCAGTACTTC	CASSDQTVAKNIQYF
16	TRBD1	TRBV20-1	TRBJ2-7	many	TGCAGTGCTAGAGATTTGGGTGGGACAGGGGGGTACGAGCAGTACTTC	CSARDLGGTGGYEQYF
15	TRBD1	TRBV7-2	TRBJ2-1	many	TGTGCCAGCAGCTTAGGGACAGGGAAAGGAAGTGAGCAGTTCTTC	CASSLGTGKGSEQFF
13	NA	TRBV2	TRBJ2-4	many	TGTGCCAGCCAGGCGGGAGCCAAAAACATTCAGTACTTC	CASQAGAKNIQYF
15	NA	TRBV11-2	TRBJ2-2	many	TGTGCCAGCAGCTTAAAGGGAGGGAACACCGGGGAGCTGTTTTTT	CASSLKGGNTGELFF
13	NA	TRBV7-2	TRBJ2-3	few	TGTGCCAGCAGGGAGGGCCTAAAAGATACGCAGTATTTT	CASREGLKDTQYF
11	NA	TRBV9	TRBJ2-5	many	TGTGCCAGCATAATATGGGAGACCCAGTACTTC	CASIIWETQYF
15	NA	TRBV7-2	TRBJ2-7	NA	TGTGCCAGCAGCTTAGAAGCAGGGGGGGGATACGAGCAGTACTTC	CASSLEAGGGYEQYF
12	NA	TRBV6-1	TRBJ2-7	NA	TGTGCCAGTCGGATAGGGCCCTACAAGCAGTACTTC	CASRIGPYKQYF
13	NA	TRBV6-1	TRBJ1-2	NA	TGTGCCAGCAGTGAAGCCCGACGGTATGGCTACACCTTC	CASSEARRYGYTF
14	NA	TRBV20-1	TRBJ1-6	NA	TGCAGTGCTAGAGAGGCGGGACATAATTCACCCCTCCACTTT	CSAREAGHNSPLHF
11	NA	TRBV2	TRBJ2-7	many	TGTGCCAGCAGCCCTCTCTACGAGCAGTACTTC	CASSPLYEQYF
13	TRBD1	TRBV3-1	TRBJ1-1	NA	TGTGCCAGCAGCCAAACAAGACAGGGTGAAGCTTTCTTT	CASSQTRQGEAFF
15	TRBD1	TRBV10-3	TRBJ2-3	NA	TGTGCCGTCAGTGATCGGGACAGGGGGGAAGATACGCAGTATTTT	CAVSDRDRGEDTQYF
14	TRBD1	TRBV27	TRBJ2-5	many	TGTGCCAGCACCCACAGGGGGCCGGGAGAGACCCAGTACTTC	CASTHRGPGETQYF
12	NA	TRBV27	TRBJ2-2	many	TGTGCCAGCAGTTTATTGGCCGGGGAGCTGTTTTTT	CASSLLAGELFF